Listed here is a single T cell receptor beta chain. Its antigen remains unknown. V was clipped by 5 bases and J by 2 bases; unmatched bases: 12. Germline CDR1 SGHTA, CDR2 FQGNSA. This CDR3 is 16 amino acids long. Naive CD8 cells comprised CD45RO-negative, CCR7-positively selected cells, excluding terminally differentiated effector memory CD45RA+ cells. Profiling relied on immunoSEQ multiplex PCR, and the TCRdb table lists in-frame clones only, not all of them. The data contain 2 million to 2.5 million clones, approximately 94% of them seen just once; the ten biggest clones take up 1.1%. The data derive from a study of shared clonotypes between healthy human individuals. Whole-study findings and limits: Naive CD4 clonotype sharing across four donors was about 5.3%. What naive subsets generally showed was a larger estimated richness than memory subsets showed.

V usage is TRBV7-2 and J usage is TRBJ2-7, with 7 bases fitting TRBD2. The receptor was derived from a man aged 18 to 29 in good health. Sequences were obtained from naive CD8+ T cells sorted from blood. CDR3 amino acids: CASSPPLGDYTYEQYF. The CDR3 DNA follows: TGTGCCAGCAGCCCCCCTTTGGGGGACTATACCTACGAGCAGTACTTC. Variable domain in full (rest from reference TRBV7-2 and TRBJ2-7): GAGVSQSPSNKVTEKGKDVELRCDPISGHTALYWYRQSLGQGLEFLIYFQGNSAPDKSGLPSDRFSAERTGGSVSTLTIQRTQQEDSAVYLCASSPPLGDYTYEQYFGPGTRLTVT.